Each of the 17 T cell receptor beta chains below was sequenced from the same sample in a study of blood T cells in healthy people across ages. The authors ran a second PCR of 7 to 11 cycles using a sample-barcoded 5' primer and a J-beta primer mix. Via MiXCR, TCRdb re-called the 5' RACE reads, giving one row per CDR3 protein. Among some 920,000 distinct CDR3 sequences, roughly 51% were seen once, and the ten largest hold 20% to 25%. The sample taken for sequencing was blood. The receptors originated from an older woman in good health.

The chain employs TRBV20-1 and TRBJ2-7; D possibly corresponds to TRBD1 (6 bases). Germline CDR1 DFQATT, CDR2 SNEGSKA (reference sequence). The CDR3 has 13 residues. The V end lost 3 bases, the J end lost 2 bases, and 11 bases lay between the germline ends. The CDR3 sequence is CSASTGKAYEQYF. Written as DNA, the CDR3 is TGCAGTGCTAGCACAGGGAAGGCCTACGAGCAGTACTTC.

The CDR3: CASSQGFQGLGGYTF. For the CDR3, the DNA is TGCGCCAGCAGCCAAGGTTTTCAGGGGCTCGGTGGCTACACCTTC. This chain joins TRBV4-3 and TRBJ1-2; D might be TRBD1 (6 bases). This CDR3 is built from 15 residues. Trimming cost V 1 base and J 7 bases, with 16 bases left between them. Germline-derived CDR1 and CDR2 are LGHNA and YSLEER.

This clonotype has just one count. The chain employs TRBV5-1 and TRBJ2-1; 8 bases line up with TRBD2. Losses at the gene ends were 4 bases for V and 6 bases for J; bases not matched to a gene: 6. This CDR3 is 14 amino acids long. Germline CDR1 is SGHRS and CDR2 is YFSETQ. In DNA, the CDR3 is TGCGCCAGCAGCCCAGGGACTAGAGCCAATGAGCAGTTCTTC. Translated, it gives CASSPGTRANEQFF.

As for this clonotype: This may stem from a read error, because a much larger clone lies one nucleotide away. The chain couples TRBV11-2 to TRBJ1-2; D gene ambiguous. The length of the CDR3 is 13 residues. Trimming removed 2 bases at V and 8 bases at J, with 12 bases between. Germline V gene lookup returns CDR1 SGHAT and CDR2 FQNNGV. CDR3 sequence (DNA): TGTGCCAGCAGCTTAAGGGTTTCGGGAGGCTACACCTTC. Protein sequence: CASSLRVSGGYTF.

V is TRBV6-5 and J is TRBJ1-6, with D possibly being TRBD1 (6 bases). The germline CDR1 and CDR2 sequences are MNHEY and SVGAGI. This CDR3 comprises 15 residues. The V end lost 4 bases, the J end lost 7 bases, and 14 bases lay between the germline ends. The CDR3 protein is CASSWSGAGNSPLHF. The CDR3, as DNA: TGTGCCAGCAGTTGGTCAGGGGCAGGCAATTCACCCCTCCACTTT.

This clonotype was detected a few times. This chain joins TRBV27 and TRBJ2-4, with D possibly being TRBD1 (5 bases). V shed 2 bases and J shed 0 bases, with 11 bases lying between them. In germline, CDR1 is MNHEY, CDR2 SMNVEV (reference sequence). The CDR3 is made up of 16 amino acids. The CDR3 bases are TGTGCCAGCAGTTTAGTTTCCCAGGGAGCCAAAAACATTCAGTACTTC. Translated, it gives CASSLVSQGAKNIQYF.

The chain uses TRBV7-2 and TRBJ1-1, with D unresolved. The CDR3 contains 12 residues. CDR1 is SGHTA and CDR2 is FQGNSA in the germline V gene. V was shortened by 5 bases and J by 7 bases, with 11 bases between the two germline ends. This CDR3 is CASSTRTDEAFF. In DNA, the CDR3 is TGTGCCAGCAGCACGAGGACCGATGAAGCTTTCTTT.

This clonotype was recorded a few times. V usage is TRBV12-3 or TRBV12-4 and J usage is TRBJ2-7; D is possibly TRBD2 (5 bases). The ends were cut back, 5 bases at V and 4 bases at J, with 15 bases in the middle. The CDR3 spans 14 residues. The CDR3 sequence is CASSLRGSRYEQYF. The CDR3 bases are TGTGCCAGCAGTCTACGGGGATCTAGGTACGAGCAGTACTTC.

J is TRBJ2-5 and V is TRBV7-8; 7 bases agree with TRBD1. This CDR3 region has 16 residues. Germline CDR1 SGHVS, CDR2 FQNEAQ. The junction had 11 bases not matched to a gene; V was cut back by 7 bases and J by 0 bases. The DNA for the CDR3 is TGTGCCAGCACTGACCCGGGACAGCTGTACCAAGAGACCCAGTACTTC. Its translation is CASTDPGQLYQETQYF.

This clonotype was seen a single time. J is TRBJ1-6 and V is TRBV11-2; TRBD1 is a possible D gene (5 bases). This CDR3 spans 17 amino acids. V lost 3 bases and J lost 11, with 23 bases in between. Per germline, CDR1 SGHAT and CDR2 FQNNGV. The CDR3 sequence is CASSFFRLRDGDPPLHF. The CDR3 DNA reads TGTGCCAGCAGCTTTTTTAGGTTGCGGGACGGGGATCCACCCCTCCACTTT.

The J gene is TRBJ2-1, the V gene TRBV20-1; 11 bases line up with TRBD1. V shed 1 base and J 2 bases; nucleotides not matched to a gene: 1. The CDR3 has 15 residues. In germline, CDR1 is DFQATT, CDR2 SNEGSKA (reference sequence). Here the CDR3 reads CSARGDRGAYNEQFF. DNA for the CDR3: TGCAGTGCTAGAGGGGACAGGGGGGCCTACAATGAGCAGTTCTTC.

The chain joins TRBV6-5 to TRBJ1-6; TRBD1 aligns across 8 bases. CDR1 MNHEY and CDR2 SVGAGI come from the germline V gene. V lost 2 bases and J lost 4; bases outside the gene matches: 1. The CDR3 spans 15 residues. CDR3 coding DNA: TGTGCCAGCAGTTACGGACAGGGATATAATTCACCCCTCCACTTT. The encoded protein is CASSYGQGYNSPLHF.

This clonotype turned up a few times. This chain uses TRBV29-1 with TRBJ1-2; 10 bases match TRBD1. The CDR3 loop spans 10 amino acids. Germline V gene data show CDR1 as SQVTM and CDR2 as ANQGSEA. With 5 bases clipped from V and 12 bases from J, the junction kept 3 bases outside the gene matches. CDR3 DNA: TGCAGCGTTCGGACAGGGGGTAACACCTTC. The encoded protein is CSVRTGGNTF.

The chain uses TRBV7-2 and TRBJ2-1; 8 nucleotides align to TRBD1. The CDR3 extends over 16 amino acids. With 3 bases clipped from V and 7 bases from J, the junction kept 11 bases outside the gene matches. In germline, CDR1 is SGHTA, CDR2 FQGNSA. CDR3: CASSLVRVRGLNEQFF. The CDR3 DNA reads as TGTGCCAGCAGCTTGGTTAGGGTCAGGGGGCTGAATGAGCAGTTCTTC.

A single count supports this clonotype. The gene calls are TRBV5-4 and TRBJ2-3; 10 bases are a match to TRBD2. After removal of 4 bases from V and 2 bases from J, the junction contained 4 bases not matched to a gene. The CDR3 contains 15 residues. Germline-derived CDR1 and CDR2 are SGHNT and YYREEE (reference sequence). The CDR3 DNA sequence: TGTGCCAGCAGCATAACTAGCGGGATCACAGATACGCAGTATTTT. Translated: CASSITSGITDTQYF.

The rearrangement joins TRBV6-5 to TRBJ2-3, with D perhaps TRBD1 (5 bases). CDR3 length: 13 amino acids. Germline V gene sequence: CDR1 MNHEY, CDR2 SVGAGI. V was pared by 5 bases and J by 4 bases, with 10 bases between. CDR3 in amino acids: CASSKRGADTQYF. CDR3 nucleotide sequence: TGTGCCAGCAGTAAAAGGGGCGCAGATACGCAGTATTTT.

About this clonotype itself: A junction boundary mismatches the germline segment, possibly from a read error. V is TRBV18 and J is TRBJ2-7; D might be TRBD1 (6 bases). The J call may be incorrect, as the DNA end agrees better with TRBJ2-5. The germline V gene has CDR1 KGHSH and CDR2 LQKENI. The CDR3 spans 13 residues. The CDR3 coding sequence is TGTGCCAGCGCACCAAGTGGGGGCGAGACCCAGTACTTC. It yields the protein CASAPSGGETQYF.